This T cell receptor beta chain is from a study of cytomegalovirus exposure and HLA in healthy donors. As to this clone: The antigen is not known. A junction end diverges from the germline sequence, so it may reflect a read error.

Study results and limitations: Most observed TCR sequences were rare, whereas some public TCRs were detected in many donors.

The donors were part of the validation cohort of around 110 subjects. That cohort was separate from the first cohort, which comprised under 750 subjects. Sequencing was performed with immunoSEQ multiplex PCR; in TCRdb, only in-frame clones are kept and a portion is missing. The sample lists hundreds of thousands of clones; around nine tenths were seen once. The CDR3 covers 14 residues. Looked up from germline, CDR1 is MGHRA and CDR2 is YSYEKL. The sequence was obtained from a woman aged 18-29 years in good health and CMV-seropositive. This sequence joins TRBV4-1 and TRBJ1-2, with TRBD1 matching 7 bases. Sequenced sample: PBMCs. CDR3 sequence reads: CASRQATGAYSYTF. CDR3 DNA: TGCGCCAGCAGGCAAGCTACAGGGGCTTATAGCTACACCTTC.